The rows below give T cell receptor beta chains drawn from one sample of a study of regulatory T cells in long-lasting Graves disease. TCRdb reanalysed the multiplex PCR reads using MiXCR and keeps one entry per CDR3 protein. Of roughly 500,000 distinct CDR3 sequences in the sample, roughly 21% are singletons; the top ten hold 7.1%. The sequenced sample was peripheral blood mononuclear cells (PBMCs), obtained when the disease was refractory, from a patient treated with antithyroid drugs. All receptors derive from a female donor with Graves disease. Each CDR3 is given with its conserved first and last residue. The D gene is left open where the match is weak. Some rows mark clone size as missing; the rest say once, few, many or name a class of expanded clone.

D: TRBD2
V: TRBV7-8
J: TRBJ2-1
size: -
CDR3: CASRTGTSVTPSYNEQFF
DNA: TGTGCCAGCAGAACCGGGACTAGCGTAACTCCCTCCTACAATGAGCAGTTCTTC

D: -
V: TRBV2
J: TRBJ1-4
size: -
CDR3: CASRKERFSEEKLFF
DNA: TGTGCCAGCAGGAAAGAGCGGTTTTCGGAAGAAAAACTGTTTTTT

D: TRBD1
V: TRBV29-1
J: TRBJ1-2
size: many
CDR3: CSVGGGAVYGYTF
DNA: TGCAGCGTTGGAGGGGGCGCAGTGTATGGCTACACCTTC

D: -
V: TRBV10-3
J: TRBJ2-5
size: many
CDR3: CAIRAGTGVEETQYF
DNA: TGTGCCATCAGGGCCGGGACGGGGGTGGAAGAGACCCAGTACTTC

D: -
V: TRBV7-8
J: TRBJ1-2
size: few
CDR3: CASSSYPTGTSYTF
DNA: TGTGCCAGCAGCTCATACCCCACCGGGACCTCCTACACCTTC

D: -
V: TRBV9
J: TRBJ1-4
size: -
CDR3: CASSPGEARGEKLFF
DNA: TGTGCCAGCAGCCCTGGGGAGGCCCGTGGAGAAAAACTGTTTTTT

D: -
V: TRBV29-1
J: TRBJ1-4
size: many
CDR3: CSALFSTNEKLFF
DNA: TGCAGCGCCCTTTTCTCAACTAATGAAAAACTGTTTTTT

D: -
V: TRBV28
J: TRBJ2-7
size: many
CDR3: CASPSNGGSHEQYF
DNA: TGTGCCAGTCCCTCCAACGGGGGAAGCCACGAGCAGTACTTC

D: -
V: TRBV18
J: TRBJ2-2
size: -
CDR3: CASSLVHGGGELFF
DNA: TGTGCCAGCTCACTAGTGCATGGCGGCGGGGAGCTGTTTTTT

D: TRBD2
V: TRBV19
J: TRBJ2-7
size: few
CDR3: CASSIFTSGSLREQYF
DNA: TGTGCCAGTAGTATCTTTACTAGCGGGTCCCTGAGGGAGCAGTACTTC

D: TRBD1
V: TRBV29-1
J: TRBJ2-7
size: many
CDR3: CSVEVRGQSTYEQYF
DNA: TGCAGCGTTGAAGTTAGGGGACAGAGTACCTACGAGCAGTACTTC

D: -
V: TRBV15
J: TRBJ1-3
size: few
CDR3: CATSRQGSGNTIYF
DNA: TGTGCCACCAGCAGACAGGGGTCTGGAAACACCATATATTTT

D: TRBD1
V: TRBV7-9
J: TRBJ1-5
size: few
CDR3: CASSWGDSNQPQHF
DNA: TGTGCCAGCAGCTGGGGGGACAGTAATCAGCCCCAGCATTTT

D: -
V: TRBV10-3
J: TRBJ2-1
size: -
CDR3: CAIMDPGTDEQFF
DNA: TGTGCCATCATGGACCCAGGAACCGATGAGCAGTTCTTC

D: TRBD2
V: TRBV11-3
J: TRBJ2-1
size: -
CDR3: CASSLKLAGPNEQFF
DNA: TGTGCCAGCAGCTTAAAACTAGCGGGGCCAAATGAGCAGTTCTTC

D: -
V: TRBV12-3/TRBV12-4
J: TRBJ1-6
size: -
CDR3: CASSYGRTYNSPLHF
DNA: TGTGCCAGCAGTTACGGACGGACTTATAATTCACCCCTCCACTTT

D: TRBD2
V: TRBV7-9
J: TRBJ2-2
size: few
CDR3: CASSPSGGGNTGELFF
DNA: TGTGCCAGCAGCCCCAGCGGGGGCGGGAACACCGGGGAGCTGTTTTTT

D: -
V: TRBV12-3/TRBV12-4
J: TRBJ2-5
size: few
CDR3: CASRGLQETQYF
DNA: TGTGCCAGCAGGGGGTTACAAGAGACCCAGTACTTC

D: TRBD1
V: TRBV7-2
J: TRBJ1-4
size: many
CDR3: CASSLGTGGSAEKLFF
DNA: TGTGCCAGCAGCTTGGGGACAGGGGGCTCGGCTGAAAAACTGTTTTTT

D: -
V: TRBV28
J: TRBJ1-3
size: many
CDR3: CASSTGTPGNTIYF
DNA: TGTGCCAGCAGTACCGGGACGCCTGGAAACACCATATATTTT

D: -
V: TRBV7-2
J: TRBJ2-7
size: few
CDR3: CASSLHKNAYEQYF
DNA: TGTGCCAGCAGCCTGCACAAGAACGCCTACGAGCAGTACTTC

D: TRBD1
V: TRBV20-1
J: TRBJ1-2
size: -
CDR3: CSARTTGGYGYTF
DNA: TGCAGTGCTAGGACGACAGGGGGCTATGGCTACACCTTC

D: -
V: TRBV28
J: TRBJ2-1
size: -
CDR3: CASNLRDEQFF
DNA: TGTGCCAGCAACCTCCGGGATGAGCAGTTCTTC

D: -
V: TRBV7-2
J: TRBJ1-2
size: -
CDR3: CASSSTDRLYGHTF
DNA: TGTGCCAGCAGCTCGACCGACAGGCTGTATGGCCACACCTTC

D: -
V: TRBV7-2
J: TRBJ2-5
size: many
CDR3: CASSLIGQETQYF
DNA: TGTGCCAGCAGCTTAATTGGCCAAGAGACCCAGTACTTC

D: TRBD1
V: TRBV11-3
J: TRBJ1-5
size: many
CDR3: CASSIPLVGTGGNQPQHF
DNA: TGTGCCAGCAGTATTCCCTTAGTAGGGACAGGGGGCAATCAGCCCCAGCATTTT

D: TRBD1
V: TRBV6-5
J: TRBJ2-5
size: many
CDR3: CASSSGQGEQETQYF
DNA: TGTGCCAGCAGTTCCGGACAGGGGGAGCAAGAGACCCAGTACTTC